Presented here are 14 T cell receptor beta chains from one specimen sequenced in a study of cytomegalovirus exposure and HLA in healthy donors. The PCR employed 60 Vbeta primers together with 13 Jbeta primers. Profiling relied on immunoSEQ multiplex PCR, and the TCRdb table lists in-frame clones only, not all of them. In total, the table holds nearly 200,000 clones. Sequencing was performed on PBMCs. The receptors stem from a boy under 18 in good health and CMV-seronegative.

The V and J genes are TRBV6-5 and TRBJ2-5; TRBD1 might be the D (6 bases). TRBJ2-7 matches the DNA end more closely, so the J call is doubtful. CDR1 is MNHEY and CDR2 is SVGAGI in the germline V gene. The CDR3 length is 12 residues. The CDR3 loop is CASRDRTYEQYF. The CDR3 DNA follows: TGTGCCAGCAGGGACAGAACCTACGAGCAGTACTTC.

The V call is TRBV5-6, the J call TRBJ1-3; 9 bases line up with TRBD1. This CDR3 contains 16 residues. J was trimmed by 4 bases and V by 4 bases; bases with no gene match: 9. The germline gives CDR1 SGHDT, CDR2 YYEEEE. The CDR3 region has the DNA TGTGCCAGCAGCCTCAGGGGACAGGGCCGAGGAAACACCATATATTTT. Protein: CASSLRGQGRGNTIYF.

The rearrangement joins TRBV28 to TRBJ2-5, with 8 bases that match TRBD2. Losses at the gene ends were 3 bases for V and 9 bases for J; bases not matched to a gene: 12. The CDR3 sequence is 15 residues long. Germline V gene lookup returns CDR1 MDHEN and CDR2 SYDVKM. The CDR3 spells CASSFFGAPGGAQYF. The CDR3 bases are TGTGCCAGCAGTTTTTTCGGGGCCCCCGGGGGGGCCCAGTACTTC.

This chain connects TRBV28 to TRBJ2-1; 14 bases are shared with TRBD2. Unmatched junction bases numbered 15, after V lost 4 bases and J lost 16 bases. Per the germline V gene, CDR1 is MDHEN and CDR2 is SYDVKM. This CDR3 region has 16 residues. DNA for the CDR3: TGTGCCAGCAGTTCGACCGAGGGACTAGCGGGGGCCCTAGTTTTCTTC. This codes for CASSSTEGLAGALVFF.

The J gene is TRBJ1-2, the V gene TRBV7-9; D not resolved. Trimming pared 1 base from V and 0 bases from J, leaving 9 bases between. The CDR3 runs to 15 residues. Germline CDR1 SEHNR, CDR2 FQNEAQ (reference sequence). CDR3 loop: CASSLVMVANYGYTF. The DNA for the CDR3 is TGTGCCAGCAGCTTAGTGATGGTAGCTAACTATGGCTACACCTTC. Full variable domain (missing parts from reference TRBV7-9 and TRBJ1-2): DTGVSQNPRHKITKRGQNVTFRCDPISEHNRLYWYRQTLGQGPEFLTYFQNEAQLEKSRLLSDRFSAERPKGSFSTLEIQRTEQGDSAMYLCASSLVMVANYGYTFGSGTRLTVV.

The chain has TRBV7-2 and TRBJ2-5; 9 nucleotides align to TRBD2. V gave up 5 bases and J gave up 4 bases; unmatched junction bases: 11. This CDR3 comprises 16 residues. Germline V gene data show CDR1 as SGHTA and CDR2 as FQGNSA. CDR3 in amino acids: CASSPVRLAGTETQYF. The CDR3 bases are TGTGCCAGCAGCCCCGTACGGCTAGCGGGGACAGAGACCCAGTACTTC. The variable domain in full, with the rest retrieved from reference TRBV7-2 and TRBJ2-5, is GAGVSQSPSNKVTEKGKDVELRCDPISGHTALYWYRQSLGQGLEFLIYFQGNSAPDKSGLPSDRFSAERTGGSVSTLTIQRTQQEDSAVYLCASSPVRLAGTETQYFGPGTRLLVL.

This chain connects TRBV7-9 to TRBJ2-5, with TRBD2 matching over 7 bases. The J call could be wrong; TRBJ2-7 is a better fit for the DNA end. This CDR3 contains 13 residues. Germline V gene lookup returns CDR1 SEHNR and CDR2 FQNEAQ (reference sequence). DNA for the CDR3: TGTGCCAGCAGCGCCGGGGGGTTCTACGAGCAGTACTTC. Translating gives CASSAGGFYEQYF.

The chain uses TRBV11-2 and TRBJ2-1; no firm D call. CDR3 size: 13 residues. Germline V gene data show CDR1 as SGHAT and CDR2 as FQNNGV. Trimming took 0 bases from V and 13 from J, leaving 13 bases between them. The CDR3 DNA follows: TGTGCCAGCAGCTTAGATCATCACCAGACACAGTTCTTC. Translated, it gives CASSLDHHQTQFF.

This rearrangement joins TRBV18 to TRBJ1-2; D is possibly TRBD1 (5 bases). The germline CDR1 and CDR2 sequences are KGHSH and LQKENI. The CDR3 spans 13 residues. V was clipped by 6 bases and J by 8 bases, with 16 bases between them. CDR3 residues: CASSRGEILGYTF. The DNA for the CDR3 is TGTGCCAGCTCGCGGGGCGAGATCCTCGGCTACACCTTC.

V is TRBV30 and J is TRBJ2-5, with D hard to call. The end of the DNA fits TRBJ2-7 better, so the J call may be wrong. CDR1 is GTSNPN, CDR2 SVGIG, per germline (reference sequence). This CDR3 contains 11 residues. The CDR3 nucleotides are TGTGCCTGGAGTGGGGCCTACGAGCAGTACTTC. Translating it yields CAWSGAYEQYF.

The V and J genes are TRBV5-4 and TRBJ1-6, with a possible D match to TRBD1 (6 bases). V was clipped by 6 bases and J by 4 bases, with 17 bases between them. The CDR3 runs 16 residues. Germline V gene data show CDR1 as SGHNT and CDR2 as YYREEE (reference sequence). CDR3 coding DNA: TGTGCCAGCACCACAAAAGCGGACAGTTATAATTCACCCCTCCACTTT. The encoded protein is CASTTKADSYNSPLHF.

This rearrangement joins TRBV7-9 to TRBJ2-5; D gene ambiguous. The CDR3 consists of 14 residues. V was clipped by 3 bases and J by 3 bases, with 11 bases between them. Germline CDR1 SEHNR, CDR2 FQNEAQ (reference sequence). This CDR3 is CASSFGAEKETQYF. CDR3 in DNA: TGTGCCAGCAGCTTTGGTGCGGAAAAAGAGACCCAGTACTTC. Supplemented by reference TRBV7-9 and TRBJ2-5, the full variable domain reads DTGVSQNPRHKITKRGQNVTFRCDPISEHNRLYWYRQTLGQGPEFLTYFQNEAQLEKSRLLSDRFSAERPKGSFSTLEIQRTEQGDSAMYLCASSFGAEKETQYFGPGTRLLVL.

The rearrangement links TRBV6-1 to TRBJ1-1; unclear D gene. The CDR3 loop spans 12 amino acids. Trimming took off 5 bases at V and 8 bases at J, with 12 bases between the two ends. Germline values: CDR1 MNHNS, CDR2 SASEGT. CDR3 coding DNA: TGTGCCAGCAGTTTGGGAGCTACAGAAGCTTTCTTT. Its protein is CASSLGATEAFF.

This chain links TRBV2 with TRBJ2-1, with D possibly being TRBD2 (6 bases). V dropped 0 bases and J dropped 1 base, with 16 bases sitting between them. The CDR3 is 18 amino acids. Germline lookup yields CDR1 SNHLY and CDR2 FYNNEI. CDR3 sequence (DNA): TGTGCCAGCAGTGAAGCGGGTAGTCGGGCGGGGTCCTACAATGAGCAGTTCTTC. Its translation: CASSEAGSRAGSYNEQFF.